The TCR beta chain under discussion was sequenced for a study of beta chain features in type 1 diabetes. At the level of the study: Healthy donors and patients had similar age, gender and cell yields. Regarding the study as a whole: Since sequencing was performed on cDNA, cells with high TCR expression could be over-represented. A closer apparent resemblance between naive, central memory and Treg TCRB repertoires was seen in patients than in healthy donors.

The CDR3 has 14 residues. In germline, CDR1 is SGHRS, CDR2 YFSETQ. Trimming took off 7 bases at V and 5 bases at J, with 18 bases between the two ends. Expressed TCRB transcripts were sequenced because the isolated RNA had all been reverse transcribed beforehand. Repertoires were generated with immunoSEQ multiplex PCR, while TCRdb's copy carries only in-frame clones and drops some. The sample consists of over 150,000 clones, less than 15% of them appearing once. This clone was observed a few times. Its antigen remains unknown. The TCR was taken from a woman between 18 and 29 years old in good health. Sequencing used central memory CD4+ T cells from blood. J is TRBJ2-5 and V is TRBV5-1, with D perhaps TRBD2 (6 bases). Here the CDR3 reads CASAPGSGGETQYF. The CDR3 DNA is TGCGCCAGCGCTCCAGGGAGTGGGGGGGAGACCCAGTACTTC.